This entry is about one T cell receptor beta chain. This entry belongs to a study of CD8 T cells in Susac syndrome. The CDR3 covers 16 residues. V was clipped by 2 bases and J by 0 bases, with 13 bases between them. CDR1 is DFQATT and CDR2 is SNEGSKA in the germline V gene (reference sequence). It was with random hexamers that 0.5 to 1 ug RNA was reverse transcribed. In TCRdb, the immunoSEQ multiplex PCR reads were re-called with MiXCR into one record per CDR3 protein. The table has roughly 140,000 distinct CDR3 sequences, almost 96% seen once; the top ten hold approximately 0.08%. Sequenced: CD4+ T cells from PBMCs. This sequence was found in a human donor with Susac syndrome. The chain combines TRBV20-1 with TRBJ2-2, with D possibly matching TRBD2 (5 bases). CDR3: CSARPRGIANTGELFF. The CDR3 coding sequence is TGCAGTGCTAGACCAAGAGGGATCGCGAACACCGGGGAGCTGTTTTTT.